The source of this T cell receptor (beta chain) is a study of blood T cell repertoires in COVID-19. Study details: Samples taken during acute and convalescent COVID-19 were collected in the United States, Italy and Spain. The cDNA or gDNA used as material had been derived from T cells, B-cell-depleted T cells, or PBMCs.

Germline CDR1 reads SGHTA; CDR2 reads FQGNSA. J gave up 6 bases and V 1 base, and 8 bases lay outside the gene matches. This CDR3 has 16 residues. Here immunoSEQ multiplex PCR was the method, and the copy in TCRdb shows in-frame clones only, minus some. The sample yields a few hundred thousand clones, roughly 80% seen once. Participants were aged 18 to 89 years, lived in about two dozen US areas, and enrolled virtually. The recovered donors of Cohort 3 showed two negative PCRs, clearance, or symptom resolution. The chain recombines TRBV7-2 with TRBJ2-5; 10 positions match TRBD2. The clonotype comes from a middle-aged man who had recovered from COVID-19. Sequencing was carried out using PBMCs or T cells enriched from blood (not recorded which). The chain's CDR3 is CASSLVGAGGLKTQYF. The CDR3 DNA sequence: TGTGCCAGCAGCTTAGTTGGAGCGGGGGGGCTGAAGACCCAGTACTTC.